These 25 T cell receptor beta chains originate from one sample sequenced in a study of CD8 T cells in Susac syndrome. The RNA, 0.5 to 1 ug, was put through reverse transcription using random hexamers. TCRdb independently ran MiXCR on the immunoSEQ multiplex PCR reads; one entry per CDR3 protein. This sample has some 300,000 distinct CDR3 sequences; around 89% occur once, and the top ten carry about 0.17%. Sequencing was carried out using CD8+ T cells from PBMCs. The receptors were gathered from a human donor with multiple sclerosis.

This clonotype was counted a single time. The gene calls are TRBV7-9 and TRBJ2-4; D is perhaps TRBD1 or TRBD2 (5 bases each). This CDR3 has 19 amino acids. The V gene's germline CDR1 is SEHNR and CDR2 FQNEAQ (reference sequence). Trimming took off 4 bases at V and 3 bases at J, with 25 bases between the two ends. The CDR3 bases are TGTGCCAGCAGCTCAACCGGGACGGACCCTCCGACGGACAAAAACATTCAGTACTTC. Amino acids: CASSSTGTDPPTDKNIQYF. The full variable domain, rest sourced from reference TRBV7-9 and TRBJ2-4, is DTGVSQNPRHKITKRGQNVTFRCDPISEHNRLYWYRQTLGQGPEFLTYFQNEAQLEKSRLLSDRFSAERPKGSFSTLEIQRTEQGDSAMYLCASSSTGTDPPTDKNIQYFGAGTRLSVL.

The chain has TRBV11-2 and TRBJ2-2; possibly TRBD2 for D (6 bases). Deletions cut 7 bases from V and 7 bases from J, with 16 bases between. In germline, CDR1 is SGHAT, CDR2 FQNNGV. This CDR3 region has 14 residues. The CDR3 protein is CASTIGLNSGELFF. The CDR3 region has the DNA TGTGCCAGCACTATCGGACTAAATAGCGGGGAGCTGTTTTTT.

This sequence joins TRBV5-6 and TRBJ2-7; D is perhaps TRBD2 (5 bases). Trimming removed 3 bases from V and 4 bases from J, with 14 bases in between. CDR3 size: 14 residues. Germline V lookup: CDR1 SGHDT, CDR2 YYEEEE. This CDR3 reads CASSSVEGSYEQYF. The DNA for the CDR3 is TGTGCCAGCAGCTCCGTTGAGGGCTCGTACGAGCAGTACTTC.

The chain links TRBV4-2 to TRBJ2-7, with unresolved D. CDR1 LGHNA and CDR2 YNFKEQ come from the germline V gene. This CDR3 spans 12 amino acids. Trimming stripped 0 bases from V and 5 bases from J, with 5 bases between. CDR3 bases: TGTGCCAGCAGCCAAGATATCCACGAGCAGTACTTC. It codes for CASSQDIHEQYF.

With regard to this clonotype: One end of the junction does not line up with germline, which may come from a read error. The chain couples TRBV10-3 to TRBJ2-7; D is perhaps TRBD2 (7 bases). The germline CDR1 and CDR2 sequences are ENHRY and SYGVKD. The CDR3 loop spans 13 amino acids. CDR3 amino acids: CAISEYRDYKQYF. For the CDR3, the DNA is TGTGCCATCAGTGAGTACAGGGACTACAAGCAGTACTTC.

The V gene is TRBV28, the J gene TRBJ2-1; D is undetermined. The length of the CDR3 is 15 residues. V was cut by 5 bases and J by 0 bases, with 11 bases left in between. CDR1 MDHEN and CDR2 SYDVKM come from the germline V gene. CDR3 DNA sequence: TGTGCCAGCAGTCCTTACTTGGACTCCTACAATGAGCAGTTCTTC. This sequence encodes CASSPYLDSYNEQFF.

The chain combines TRBV6-2 or TRBV6-3 with TRBJ2-2; D may be TRBD2 (5 bases). Germline loops: CDR1 MNHEY, CDR2 SVGEGT. Deletions cut 4 bases from V and 6 bases from J, with 9 bases between. The CDR3 is 13 amino acids. CDR3 residues: CASSWTSSGELFF. The CDR3 DNA reads as TGTGCCAGCAGTTGGACTTCCTCCGGGGAGCTGTTTTTT.

This clonotype was detected a few times. J is TRBJ2-7 and V is TRBV7-3; perhaps TRBD1 as D (5 bases). Germline CDR1 is SGHTA and CDR2 is FQGTGA. V was cut by 1 base and J by 5 bases, with 15 bases left in between. The CDR3 length is 15 residues. This chain's CDR3 is CASSLRGRQRNEQYF. The CDR3 region has the DNA TGTGCCAGCAGCTTAAGAGGCCGACAGCGAAACGAGCAGTACTTC.

The chain joins TRBV6-6 to TRBJ2-7; D is unclear. The CDR3 extends over 12 amino acids. Trimming cost V 5 bases and J 6 bases, with 11 bases left between them. The germline gives CDR1 MNHNY, CDR2 SVGAGI (reference sequence). The CDR3 region has the DNA TGTGCCAGCAGTGCAGGAGTGGGCGAGCAGTACTTC. Encoded protein: CASSAGVGEQYF.

About this clonotype: One junction end disagrees with the germline gene, perhaps due to a read error. The CDR3 reads CASSTLEYSHEQYF. The CDR3 DNA sequence: TGTGCCAGCAGTACCCTCGAATACTCCCACGAGCAGTACTTC. The rearrangement links TRBV6-2 or TRBV6-3 to TRBJ2-7, with D unresolved. Germline V gene sequence: CDR1 MNHEY, CDR2 SVGEGT. The CDR3 is made up of 14 amino acids.

The rearrangement links TRBV14 to TRBJ2-7; D remains unclear. The CDR3 is 14 amino acids. Germline V gene data show CDR1 as SGHDN and CDR2 as FVKESK. Between the trimmed V and J ends, which lost 0 bases and 3 bases, there was a span of 9 bases. The DNA of the CDR3 is TGTGCCAGCAGCCAAGATGGTACAAGCTACGAGCAGTACTTC. As protein: CASSQDGTSYEQYF. Full variable domain (outside the CDR3, taken from reference TRBV14 and TRBJ2-7): EAGVTQFPSHSVIEKGQTVTLRCDPISGHDNLYWYRRVMGKEIKFLLHFVKESKQDESGMPNNRFLAERTGGTYSTLKVQPAELEDSGVYFCASSQDGTSYEQYFGPGTRLTVT.

This clonotype has at least ten counts. This chain joins TRBV11-3 and TRBJ2-1; 8 nucleotides align to TRBD2. There are 16 residues in the CDR3. After removal of 0 bases from V and 2 bases from J, the junction contained 3 bases not matched to a gene. CDR1 is SGHNT, CDR2 YENEEA, per germline. CDR3 DNA: TGTGCCAGCAGCTTAGAGGCGGGGGGCACCTACAATGAGCAGTTCTTC. Its translation: CASSLEAGGTYNEQFF.

The chain carries TRBV7-9 and TRBJ2-7; 9 bases are shared with TRBD2. Unmatched junction bases numbered 10, after V lost 5 bases and J lost 2 bases. Looked up from germline, CDR1 is SEHNR and CDR2 is FQNEAQ (reference sequence). This CDR3 spans 16 amino acids. In DNA, the CDR3 is TGTGCCAGCAGCCAGAGCGGGGGGAGATCAGCCTACGAGCAGTACTTC. It specifies CASSQSGGRSAYEQYF.

The chain is built from TRBV6-2 or TRBV6-3 and TRBJ2-7; no reliable D call. The V gene's germline CDR1 is MNHEY and CDR2 SVGEGT. This CDR3 spans 12 amino acids. V was clipped by 9 bases and J by 0 bases, with 9 bases between them. The chain's CDR3 is CASGRGSYEQYF. The CDR3 bases are TGTGCCAGTGGGCGAGGCTCCTACGAGCAGTACTTC.

This rearrangement joins TRBV19 to TRBJ1-2, with 7 bases fitting TRBD1. CDR1 is LNHDA, CDR2 SQIVND, per germline (reference sequence). The V and J ends lost 10 bases and 2 bases, in that order; junction bases with no gene match: 7. The CDR3 has 13 residues. The CDR3 bases are TGTGCCATTCGGGACAGCATGAACTATGGCTACACCTTC. It translates to CAIRDSMNYGYTF.

On this clonotype: Relative to the germline gene, one junction end is altered; a read error may explain this. V usage is TRBV2 and J usage is TRBJ2-7, with 7 bases matching TRBD2. The germline V gene has CDR1 SNHLY and CDR2 FYNNEI. The CDR3 totals 10 residues. This CDR3 is CAITSGTTNF. The CDR3 DNA sequence: TGTGCCATCACCAGTGGGACTACAAACTTC.

The genes are TRBV9 and TRBJ2-1; perhaps TRBD2 as D (6 bases). V lost 3 bases and J lost 5, with 15 bases in between. Germline V gene sequence: CDR1 SGDLS, CDR2 YYNGEE. The CDR3 has 15 residues. The CDR3 DNA reads as TGTGCCAGCAGCGAGGGACCGGGACTTCACAATGAGCAGTTCTTC. This translates into CASSEGPGLHNEQFF.

The V and J genes are TRBV24-1 and TRBJ1-1; 9 nucleotides align to TRBD1. The CDR3 has 15 amino acids. Per the germline V gene, CDR1 is KGHDR and CDR2 is SFDVKD. Losses at the gene ends were 9 bases for V and 1 base for J; bases not matched to a gene: 8. As DNA, the CDR3 is TGTGCCACCGCCGGAGGGGACAGGGCGAACACTGAAGCTTTCTTT. Its translation: CATAGGDRANTEAFF.

This rearrangement joins TRBV15 to TRBJ2-5; the D gene could be TRBD1 or TRBD2 (5 bases each). Germline V gene lookup returns CDR1 LNHNV and CDR2 YYDKDF (reference sequence). The CDR3 spans 14 residues. V lost 0 bases and J 4 bases, leaving 9 bases between the germline ends. DNA of the CDR3: TGTGCCACCAGCAGAGACAGGGAGACAGAGACCCAGTACTTC. Its translation: CATSRDRETETQYF. Supplemented by reference TRBV15 and TRBJ2-5, the full variable domain reads DAMVIQNPRYQVTQFGKPVTLSCSQTLNHNVMYWYQQKSSQAPKLLFHYYDKDFNNEADTPDNFQSRRPNTSFCFLDIRSPGLGDTAMYLCATSRDRETETQYFGPGTRLLVL.

The J gene is TRBJ2-3, the V gene TRBV4-1; D not certain. The CDR3 is made up of 14 amino acids. Trimming cost V 0 bases and J 4 bases, with 8 bases left between them. CDR1 and CDR2 from the germline V gene are MGHRA and YSYEKL. CDR3 sequence (DNA): TGCGCCAGCAGCCAAGACGCGGCACCAGATACGCAGTATTTT. It codes for CASSQDAAPDTQYF.

This chain uses TRBV7-2 with TRBJ2-7; no clear D. Germline values: CDR1 SGHTA, CDR2 FQGNSA. Deletions cut 7 bases from V and 2 bases from J, with 12 bases between. The CDR3 is 13 residues long. The CDR3 coding sequence is TGTGCCAGCACCCACTCACCCCCCTACGAGCAGTACTTC. This encodes CASTHSPPYEQYF.

There are a few counts of this clonotype. This chain links TRBV18 with TRBJ2-7; 9 nucleotides agree with TRBD1. CDR1 and CDR2 from the germline V gene are KGHSH and LQKENI. V lost 2 bases and J lost 3; bases outside the gene matches: 2. The CDR3 is 14 residues long. CDR3 in DNA: TGTGCCAGCTCACCAGAGACAGGGGGCTACGAGCAGTACTTC. This gives the protein CASSPETGGYEQYF.

The chain uses TRBV4-3 and TRBJ1-5; TRBD1 agrees at 7 bases. The ends lost 0 bases at V and 7 bases at J; junction bases unmatched: 9. Germline lookup yields CDR1 LGHNA and CDR2 YSLEER. CDR3 length: 16 residues. The CDR3 coding sequence is TGCGCCAGCAGCCAAGAAGGGGGCGCCGGGGGACAGCCCCAGCATTTT. Translation: CASSQEGGAGGQPQHF.

The chain joins TRBV9 to TRBJ2-1; D is uncertain. The length of the CDR3 is 14 residues. Germline loops: CDR1 SGDLS, CDR2 YYNGEE. V was pared by 0 bases and J by 4 bases, with 8 bases between. The CDR3 DNA is TGTGCCAGCAGCGTAGTTACGGGTTACAATGAGCAGTTCTTC. Its protein product is CASSVVTGYNEQFF.

The chain combines TRBV29-1 with TRBJ2-7, with 7 bases that match TRBD1. J lost 6 bases, V lost 3 bases, and 11 bases had no gene match. The CDR3 has 14 residues. Germline values: CDR1 SQVTM, CDR2 ANQGSEA. The CDR3 region is CSVEVPGGDCEQYF. CDR3 DNA sequence: TGCAGCGTTGAGGTACCAGGGGGAGATTGCGAGCAGTACTTC.